A selection of T cell receptor beta chains follows, all from one sample in a study of shared clonotypes between healthy human individuals. Using immunoSEQ multiplex PCR, the repertoire was profiled, and TCRdb retains in-frame clones only, with some absent. The table records about 2,200,000 clones, approximately 94% of them present only once. The specimen was naive CD8+ T cells from PBMCs. All receptors come from a man younger than 30 in good health. Some clones in this sample may be carry-over from other donors' samples. CDR3s leave out the opening cysteine and the closing phenylalanine or tryptophan. Fields, in order: CDR3 protein, V gene, J gene.

CDR3: ARLGSTSSYEQY
V: TRBV19
J: TRBJ2-7

CDR3: SVVTSGGTYEQF
V: TRBV29-1
J: TRBJ2-1

CDR3: ASGHREGYEQY
V: TRBV6-1
J: TRBJ2-7

CDR3: ASSTAPAGDPYEQY
V: TRBV5-6
J: TRBJ2-7

CDR3: ASSSQTTSGKNIQY
V: TRBV7-9
J: TRBJ2-4

CDR3: ASSISGSSYNEQF
V: TRBV27
J: TRBJ2-1

CDR3: ATSSDRKTNEKLF
V: TRBV15
J: TRBJ1-4

CDR3: ASSQAPPGAEEFGTQY
V: TRBV4-3
J: TRBJ2-3

CDR3: ASSLSGANYGYT
V: TRBV27
J: TRBJ1-2

CDR3: ASSYGGEQY
V: TRBV27
J: TRBJ2-7